Shown below are 24 T cell receptor beta chains from a single sample sequenced in a study of graft-versus-host responses after intestinal transplantation. Clones were read by immunoSEQ multiplex PCR, and TCRdb kept only the in-frame ones, dropping some. The sample consists of roughly 38,000 clones, 93% of them appearing once. For these TCRs, the target antigens are not known. Sample: unstimulated CD8+ T cells sorted from spleen or lymph node cells, taken before transplant. These receptors were collected from a human donor who was the organ donor for an intestinal transplant.

This clone appeared once. This chain uses TRBV5-4 with TRBJ2-2; TRBD2 matches at 7 bases. Germline V gives CDR1 SGHNT, CDR2 YYREEE (reference sequence). The CDR3 extends over 16 amino acids. Trimming took 0 bases from V and 1 from J; bases not matched to a gene: 3. CDR3 protein: CASSLAASGNTGELFF. The CDR3 region has the DNA TGTGCCAGCAGCTTGGCGGCTAGCGGGAACACCGGGGAGCTGTTTTTT.

This clone has just one count. The DNA of the CDR3 is TGTGCCAGCAGCGGATTCCGGGACCGAGACACAGATACGCAGTATTTT. This translates into CASSGFRDRDTDTQYF. The V and J genes are TRBV9 and TRBJ2-3; D is perhaps TRBD1 or TRBD2 (5 bases each). V lost 3 bases and J 2 bases, leaving 16 bases between the germline ends. The germline V gene has CDR1 SGDLS and CDR2 YYNGEE. This CDR3 is 16 amino acids long.

This sequence joins TRBV4-3 and TRBJ2-7, with D perhaps matching TRBD1 (6 bases). There are 13 residues in the CDR3. V gave up 0 bases and J gave up 12 bases, with 15 bases separating them. The V gene's germline CDR1 is LGHNA and CDR2 YSLEER. Here the CDR3 DNA reads TGCGCCAGCAGCCAAGACCGGGACAACAGGCGGTACTTC. This codes for CASSQDRDNRRYF.

The chain is built from TRBV20-1 and TRBJ2-5; D is undetermined. CDR1 is DFQATT, CDR2 SNEGSKA, per germline (reference sequence). The CDR3 runs to 10 residues. V was shortened by 7 bases and J by 5 bases, with 8 bases between the two germline ends. The CDR3 spells CSGAAETQYF. DNA of the CDR3: TGCAGTGGCGCGGCGGAGACCCAGTACTTC.

V is TRBV9 and J is TRBJ2-7; D is perhaps TRBD1 (5 bases). This CDR3 is 14 amino acids long. Germline CDR1 SGDLS, CDR2 YYNGEE. V lost 0 bases and J lost 5, with 12 bases in between. This CDR3 is CASSVGGVRDEQYF. CDR3 DNA: TGTGCCAGCAGCGTAGGGGGTGTCAGGGACGAGCAGTACTTC.

The V gene is TRBV27, the J gene TRBJ1-6, with 7 bases lining up with TRBD1. Germline V gene lookup returns CDR1 MNHEY and CDR2 SMNVEV (reference sequence). V trimming: 5 bases; J trimming: 4 bases; junction bases outside the gene matches: 8. The CDR3 is 16 residues long. This CDR3 is CASSPLLDRYNSPLHF. CDR3 nucleotides: TGTGCCAGCAGTCCCTTGTTGGACAGGTATAATTCACCCCTCCACTTT.

The chain recombines TRBV14 with TRBJ2-7, with unresolved D. The CDR3 is 13 amino acids. Trimming took off 1 base at V and 10 bases at J, with 14 bases between the two ends. Germline V gene sequence: CDR1 SGHDN, CDR2 FVKESK. CDR3 in amino acids: CASSQVVDFRQYF. DNA for the CDR3: TGTGCCAGCAGCCAAGTCGTTGACTTTCGACAGTACTTC.

J is TRBJ2-3 and V is TRBV4-3; D gene uncertain. Germline values: CDR1 LGHNA, CDR2 YSLEER. The CDR3 has 15 residues. V dropped 0 bases and J dropped 2 bases, with 9 bases sitting between them. In nucleotides, the CDR3 is TGCGCCAGCAGCCAAGAGGAAGCAACCACAGATACGCAGTATTTT. Protein product: CASSQEEATTDTQYF.

The genes are TRBV27 and TRBJ2-1; TRBD1 aligns across 7 bases. The CDR3 length is 16 residues. The V and J ends lost 7 bases and 4 bases, in that order; junction bases with no gene match: 13. Germline values: CDR1 MNHEY, CDR2 SMNVEV (reference sequence). CDR3 protein: CASTKRWTGLYNEQFF. The CDR3, as DNA: TGTGCCAGCACCAAAAGGTGGACAGGCCTTTACAATGAGCAGTTCTTC.

This clone was seen only once. The rearrangement links TRBV30 to TRBJ2-1, with TRBD2 identical over 7 bases. In germline, CDR1 is GTSNPN, CDR2 SVGIG (reference sequence). The V and J ends lost 0 bases and 1 base, in that order; junction bases with no gene match: 3. CDR3 length: 15 residues. As DNA, the CDR3 is TGTGCCTGGAGTGTAGCGGGGATATCCTACAATGAGCAGTTCTTC. It translates to CAWSVAGISYNEQFF.

The CDR3 region has the DNA TGTGCCAGCAGCTTCGGGCGGGGCACAGATACGCAGTATTTT. Encoded protein: CASSFGRGTDTQYF. The chain combines TRBV5-4 with TRBJ2-3, with D tentatively TRBD2 (5 bases). In germline, CDR1 is SGHNT, CDR2 YYREEE (reference sequence). Trimming stripped 2 bases from V and 1 base from J, with 8 bases between. The CDR3 is 14 residues long.

The chain links TRBV27 to TRBJ2-7; TRBD2 agrees at 10 bases. Germline V gene lookup returns CDR1 MNHEY and CDR2 SMNVEV (reference sequence). The CDR3 has 15 amino acids. Trimming removed 5 bases from V and 6 bases from J; junction bases left unmatched: 10. The CDR3 nucleotides are TGTGCCAGCAGTCCGCAAGCGGGAGGGCCGATCGAGCAGTACTTC. This gives the protein CASSPQAGGPIEQYF.

The chain couples TRBV7-9 to TRBJ2-3; D might be TRBD1 or TRBD2, each matching 6 bases. Trimming took 6 bases from V and 4 from J, leaving 14 bases between them. From germline, CDR1 is SEHNR and CDR2 FQNEAQ (reference sequence). This CDR3 has 14 residues. The CDR3 is CASRLGGIADTQYF. CDR3 bases: TGTGCCAGCAGACTAGGGGGGATAGCAGATACGCAGTATTTT.

The chain combines TRBV5-1 with TRBJ2-3; D not resolved. V was shortened by 0 bases and J by 1 base, with 12 bases between the two germline ends. Germline loops: CDR1 SGHRS, CDR2 YFSETQ. The CDR3 loop spans 16 amino acids. The CDR3 sequence is CASSLAYRVGTDTQYF. The CDR3 DNA follows: TGCGCCAGCAGCTTGGCGTACCGGGTCGGCACAGATACGCAGTATTTT.

This clone was seen only once. The rearrangement joins TRBV27 to TRBJ2-1; 7 bases fit TRBD1. Looked up from germline, CDR1 is MNHEY and CDR2 is SMNVEV (reference sequence). The CDR3 totals 14 residues. The J segment lost 3 bases and the V segment lost 6 bases, leaving 5 bases of the junction unmatched. CDR3 protein: CASRRGQVYNEQFF. DNA for the CDR3: TGTGCCAGCAGGAGAGGACAGGTCTACAATGAGCAGTTCTTC.

The V and J genes are TRBV4-1 and TRBJ2-7, with a tentative D call TRBD1 (5 bases). Germline lookup yields CDR1 MGHRA and CDR2 YSYEKL. The length of the CDR3 is 16 residues. Trimming pared 4 bases from V and 2 bases from J, leaving 18 bases between. CDR3: CASSPDGRVRTYEQYF. Written as DNA, the CDR3 is TGCGCCAGCAGCCCAGACGGCAGGGTGAGGACCTACGAGCAGTACTTC.

The genes are TRBV2 and TRBJ2-1, with 10 bases identical to TRBD2. Germline V gene data show CDR1 as SNHLY and CDR2 as FYNNEI. J gave up 10 bases and V 2 bases, and 8 bases lay outside the gene matches. The CDR3 loop spans 15 amino acids. In DNA form, the CDR3 reads TGTGCCAGCAGTGAATGGGCTAGCGGGAGTGGCGAGCAGTTCTTC. It encodes CASSEWASGSGEQFF. Together with reference TRBV2 and TRBJ2-1, the CDR3 gives the full variable domain: EPEVTQTPSHQVTQMGQEVILRCVPISNHLYFYWYRQILGQKVEFLVSFYNNEISEKSEIFDDQFSVERPDGSNFTLKIRSTKLEDSAMYFCASSEWASGSGEQFFGPGTRLTVL.

J is TRBJ2-2 and V is TRBV14; D may be TRBD1 (7 bases). Germline CDR1 is SGHDN and CDR2 is FVKESK. V lost 4 bases to trimming and J lost 5 bases, with 14 bases between them. CDR3 size: 15 residues. CDR3 amino acids: CASSLLTGRTGELFF. The CDR3 coding sequence is TGTGCCAGCAGCCTCTTGACAGGGAGGACCGGGGAGCTGTTTTTT.

V gene TRBV15 combines with J gene TRBJ2-3; no clear D. The germline V and J ends were trimmed by 1 base and 3 bases, with 8 bases remaining between them. The CDR3 extends over 14 amino acids. CDR1 and CDR2 (germline): LNHNV, YYDKDF (reference sequence). The CDR3 sequence: CATSRVPVTDTQYF. For the CDR3, the DNA is TGTGCCACCAGCAGAGTCCCGGTAACAGATACGCAGTATTTT.

The table lists this clone with a count of one. The rearrangement uses TRBV27 and TRBJ2-1; D call uncertain. In germline, CDR1 is MNHEY, CDR2 SMNVEV (reference sequence). This CDR3 region has 12 residues. Trimming pared 7 bases from V and 1 base from J, leaving 5 bases between. The CDR3 DNA reads TGTGCCAGCACGAATTCCTACAATGAGCAGTTCTTC. Its translation: CASTNSYNEQFF.

The chain couples TRBV5-6 to TRBJ2-1; 7 positions match TRBD2. With V trimmed by 1 base and J by 7 bases, 8 bases remained unmatched. This CDR3 contains 15 residues. CDR1 SGHDT and CDR2 YYEEEE come from the germline V gene. As DNA, the CDR3 is TGTGCCAGCAGCTTGATGGGGGAGGGCCCGAATGAGCAGTTCTTC. Translated: CASSLMGEGPNEQFF.

The chain carries TRBV5-6 and TRBJ1-2; TRBD1 matches 11 bases. CDR1 SGHDT and CDR2 YYEEEE come from the germline V gene. V trimming: 4 bases; J trimming: 5 bases; junction bases outside the gene matches: 13. The CDR3 is 17 residues long. This chain's CDR3 is CASSIRDRGYLDYGYTF. Here the CDR3 DNA reads TGTGCCAGCAGCATCCGGGACAGGGGGTATCTCGATTATGGCTACACCTTC.

This clone was detected only once. Other DNA sequences in the same sample also yield this CDR3. This chain connects TRBV27 to TRBJ1-5; D call uncertain. V was pared by 5 bases and J by 1 base, with 9 bases between. CDR3 length: 14 amino acids. CDR1 and CDR2 from the germline V gene are MNHEY and SMNVEV (reference sequence). The CDR3, as DNA: TGTGCCAGCAGTCTTGGACGGAGCAATCAGCCCCAGCATTTT. Amino acids: CASSLGRSNQPQHF.

The chain joins TRBV4-1 to TRBJ1-2, with 11 bases matching TRBD1. CDR1 and CDR2 (germline): MGHRA, YSYEKL. J gave up 3 bases and V 4 bases, and 10 bases lay outside the gene matches. This CDR3 comprises 17 residues. The CDR3 loop reads CASSPRTGGKNHYGYTF. In nucleotides, the CDR3 is TGCGCCAGCAGCCCCCGGACAGGGGGCAAGAACCACTATGGCTACACCTTC.